The clone carrying this T cell receptor beta chain came up a few times. No antigen is known for it. This specimen comes from a study of beta chain features in type 1 diabetes. Findings and limits, study-wide: People with Type 1 diabetes carried modestly yet significantly shorter TCRB CDR3s in all four CD4+ subsets. For type 1 diabetes patients, VDJ junctions showed fewer insertions and more deletions.

Unmatched junction bases numbered 7, after V lost 1 base and J lost 6 bases. The CDR3 length is 17 residues. The germline gives CDR1 LGHNA, CDR2 YSLEER. As every portion of the isolated RNA was reverse transcribed, the sequencing read expressed TCRB transcripts. About 3.57 million reads were obtained on average from naive, central memory and regulatory T cell samples. The table came from immunoSEQ multiplex PCR; TCRdb's copy has only in-frame clones and leaves some out. Found here are about 340,000 clones, 9.3% of them singletons; the top ten hold over 0.95%. Sampling consisted of one heparinised blood draw per donor, averaging around 110 mL.

This TCR came from a man aged 25 to 40 with type 1 diabetes. The chain recombines TRBV4-3 with TRBJ2-3; TRBD2 matches at 13 bases. The sample was central memory CD4+ T cells from blood. CDR3 protein: CASSQGRLAGGGDTQYF. The CDR3 DNA sequence: TGCGCCAGCAGCCAAGGAAGACTAGCGGGGGGTGGGGATACGCAGTATTTT.